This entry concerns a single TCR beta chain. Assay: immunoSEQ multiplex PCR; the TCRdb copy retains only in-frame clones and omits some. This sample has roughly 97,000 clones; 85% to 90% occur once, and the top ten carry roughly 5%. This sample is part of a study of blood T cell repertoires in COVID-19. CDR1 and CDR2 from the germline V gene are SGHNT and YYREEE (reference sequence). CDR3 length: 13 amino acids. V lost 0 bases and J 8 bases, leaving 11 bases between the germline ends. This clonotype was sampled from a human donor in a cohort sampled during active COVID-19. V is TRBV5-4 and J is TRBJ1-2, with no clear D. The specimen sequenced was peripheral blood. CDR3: CASSLVDRGGYTF. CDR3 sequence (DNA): TGTGCCAGCAGCTTGGTGGACCGGGGAGGCTACACCTTC.